The sequence of this TCR beta chain was determined in a study of OX40 agonist ivuxolimab in advanced cancers. Study background: Under the entry rules, prior anti-PD-1, anti-PD-L1 or anti-CTLA-4 therapy was allowed, and roughly 39% had some. The study, taken as a whole, reports: At 0.1 to 3.0 mg/kg, clonal expansion of CD4+ and CD8+ blood T cells had occurred by week 6.

Worth noting for this clone: Antigen specificity is unknown.

Autoimmune disease history or systemic immunosuppression barred patients. Looked up from germline, CDR1 is MGHRA and CDR2 is YSYEKL. Trimming removed 3 bases from V and 1 base from J, with 9 bases in between. The CDR3 consists of 14 residues. Produced via immunoSEQ multiplex PCR; TCRdb's table is partial and in-frame only. The sample yields roughly 140,000 clones, under 95% seen once. The chain is built from TRBV4-1 and TRBJ2-5; D remains unclear. This material consisted of CD4+ or CD8+ T cells sorted from blood, taken in a trial of the OX40 agonist ivuxolimab. This receptor was obtained from an adult with an advanced solid tumor such as melanoma, head and neck, liver or kidney cancer. DNA for the CDR3: TGCGCCAGCAGCCATTTCTTGGGCCAAGAGACCCAGTACTTC. Translating it yields CASSHFLGQETQYF.